This T cell receptor beta chain came from a study of cytomegalovirus exposure and HLA in healthy donors. The PCR had 60 Vbeta and 13 Jbeta primers. Produced via immunoSEQ multiplex PCR; TCRdb's table is partial and in-frame only. The repertoire holds fewer than 150,000 clones, with about 69% as singletons. The CDR3 has 14 amino acids. Germline V gene data show CDR1 as SNHLY and CDR2 as FYNNEI. J gave up 8 bases and V 1 base, and 6 bases lay outside the gene matches. The specimen was PBMCs. The chain employs TRBV2 and TRBJ1-2; 8 bases align to TRBD1. The sequence derives from a man aged 25 to 45 in good health and CMV-seronegative. This chain's CDR3 is CASSEVWTGLGYTF. CDR3 nucleotides: TGTGCCAGCAGTGAAGTTTGGACAGGGTTGGGCTACACCTTC.